The sequence of this TCR beta chain was determined in a study of blood T cells in healthy people across ages. Overall study results and limits: Roughly linear declines in TCR beta diversity per million T cells occurred with age.

Comments on this clonotype: The antigen remains unidentified.

Then a second PCR, running roughly 6 to 12 cycles, was carried out with a sample-barcoded 5' primer and a J-beta primer mix. TCRdb independently ran MiXCR on the 5' RACE reads; one entry per CDR3 protein. The sample holds 700,000 to 900,000 distinct CDR3 sequences, roughly 53% seen once. This TCR was recovered from an elderly man in good health. Input material: blood.

CDR3 in amino acids: CASALGGQGAYEQYF. The DNA for the CDR3 is TGTGCCAGCGCCTTGGGTGGACAAGGGGCCTACGAGCAGTACTTC. This chain connects TRBV27 to TRBJ2-7; maybe TRBD1 (5 bases). Deletions cut 8 bases from V and 2 bases from J, with 19 bases between. From germline, CDR1 is MNHEY and CDR2 SMNVEV (reference sequence). There are 15 residues in the CDR3.